What follows are 15 T cell receptor beta chains derived from one specimen sequenced in a study of blood T cell repertoires in COVID-19. Here immunoSEQ multiplex PCR was the method, and the copy in TCRdb shows in-frame clones only, minus some. In the table there are some 210,000 clones, 80% to 90% of which are singletons. The specimen was PBMCs or T cells enriched from blood (not recorded which). These receptors all stem from a man aged 18-30 years with acute COVID-19.

CDR3 in DNA: TGTGCCAGCAGCTTGGATGCTAGATACGAGCAGTACTTC. Translation: CASSLDARYEQYF. The rearrangement joins TRBV5-4 to TRBJ2-7; no clear D. Germline lookup yields CDR1 SGHNT and CDR2 YYREEE (reference sequence). V lost 0 bases and J lost 4, with 8 bases in between. The CDR3 spans 13 residues. Together with reference TRBV5-4 and TRBJ2-7, the CDR3 gives the full variable domain: ETGVTQSPTHLIKTRGQQVTLRCSSQSGHNTVSWYQQALGQGPQFIFQYYREEENGRGNFPPRFSGLQFPNYSSELNVNALELDDSALYLCASSLDARYEQYFGPGTRLTVT.

In its sample, this clone was seen a few times. CDR3 protein: CASSKSQAGDETQYF. The CDR3 nucleotides read TGTGCCAGCTCGAAAAGCCAGGCCGGTGACGAGACCCAGTACTTC. V is TRBV18 and J is TRBJ2-5; D gene uncertain. Trimming stripped 6 bases from V and 5 bases from J, with 19 bases between. CDR3 length: 15 amino acids. Germline assignment: CDR1 KGHSH and CDR2 LQKENI.

V and J are TRBV28 and TRBJ1-5; TRBD1 matches 7 bases. In germline, CDR1 is MDHEN, CDR2 SYDVKM. The CDR3 totals 14 residues. Unmatched junction bases numbered 10, after V lost 4 bases and J lost 10 bases. CDR3 sequence: CASSSDRSLRPQHF. Here the CDR3 DNA reads TGTGCCAGCAGTTCGGACAGGAGCCTCCGACCCCAGCATTTT.

The chain has TRBV24-1 and TRBJ1-2, with a tentative D call TRBD1 (5 bases). This CDR3 is built from 12 residues. In germline, CDR1 is KGHDR, CDR2 SFDVKD. Trimming stripped 5 bases from V and 8 bases from J, with 11 bases between. CDR3 bases: TGTGCCACCAGTGCTGGGGCGGCCGGCTACACCTTC. Translation: CATSAGAAGYTF.

The V gene is TRBV6-5, the J gene TRBJ1-1, with D perhaps TRBD1 (6 bases). CDR1 and CDR2 from the germline V gene are MNHEY and SVGAGI. Trimming cost V 4 bases and J 4 bases, with 13 bases left between them. This CDR3 comprises 14 residues. CDR3 protein: CASSSPGQGTEAFF. As DNA, the CDR3 is TGTGCCAGCAGTTCGCCGGGACAAGGCACTGAAGCTTTCTTT.

This clone was recorded only once. The genes are TRBV19 and TRBJ1-5, with a tentative D call TRBD1 (6 bases). Germline V gives CDR1 LNHDA, CDR2 SQIVND (reference sequence). The CDR3 has 17 residues. Trimming removed 4 bases from V and 3 bases from J, with 19 bases in between. Here the CDR3 reads CASSNRVRPPDNQPQHF. The DNA for the CDR3 is TGTGCCAGTAGTAACAGGGTCCGCCCCCCGGACAATCAGCCCCAGCATTTT.

The V call is TRBV7-3, the J call TRBJ1-2; TRBD1 is a possible D gene (6 bases). Trimming shortened V by 4 bases and J by 3 bases, and 24 bases separated the two germline ends. The V gene's germline CDR1 is SGHTA and CDR2 FQGTGA. The CDR3 runs to 18 residues. DNA for the CDR3: TGTGCCAGCAGCTCCCGGACAGTCCCTGGGGGATGGGACTATGGCTACACCTTC. Amino acid sequence: CASSSRTVPGGWDYGYTF.

This chain connects TRBV3-1 (or the pseudogene TRBV3-2) to TRBJ2-5; possibly TRBD2 for D (7 bases). The V end lost 2 bases, the J end lost 5 bases, and 15 bases lay between the germline ends. The CDR3 has 15 residues. The V gene's germline CDR1 is LGHDT and CDR2 YNNKEL (reference sequence). CDR3 loop: CASSQRGGAGETQYF. The CDR3 DNA is TGTGCCAGCAGCCAAAGGGGGGGCGCGGGGGAGACCCAGTACTTC.

The V and J genes are TRBV10-3 and TRBJ2-3, with 11 nucleotides matching TRBD2. CDR1 and CDR2 (germline): ENHRY, SYGVKD. The trim removed 6 bases at V and 3 bases at J, leaving 8 bases unmatched. This CDR3 region has 16 residues. The CDR3 spells CAISPGTSGRTDTQYF. Written as DNA, the CDR3 is TGTGCCATCAGCCCCGGGACTAGCGGCCGAACAGATACGCAGTATTTT.

This clone was seen only once. The chain carries TRBV7-3 and TRBJ1-2; 9 bases match TRBD1. Germline CDR1 SGHTA, CDR2 FQGTGA. This CDR3 contains 13 residues. Trimming at V came to 5 bases and at J to 4 bases, leaving 2 bases not matched to a gene. In DNA, the CDR3 is TGTGCCAGCAGCATGACAGGGGGCTATGGCTACACCTTC. Translation gives CASSMTGGYGYTF.

The chain links TRBV28 to TRBJ1-3; D gene uncertain. V lost 6 bases, J lost 5 bases, and 5 bases lay in between. The germline V gene encodes CDR1 MDHEN and CDR2 SYDVKM. This CDR3 has 11 amino acids. CDR3 DNA sequence: TGTGCCAGCAGACTCCGAAACACCATATATTTT. Amino acids: CASRLRNTIYF. Using reference TRBV28 and TRBJ1-3 for the parts outside the CDR3, the full variable domain is DVKVTQSSRYLVKRTGEKVFLECVQDMDHENMFWYRQDPGLGLRLIYFSYDVKMKEKGDIPEGYSVSREKKERFSLILESASTNQTSMYLCASRLRNTIYFGEGSWLTVV.

As concerns this clone: Mismatch with germline at one junction end may stem from a read error. The V call is TRBV6-2 or TRBV6-3, the J call TRBJ2-2; 7 bases align to TRBD1. The CDR3 consists of 12 residues. The germline CDR1 and CDR2 sequences are MNHEY and SVGEGT. CDR3 sequence (DNA): TGTGCCAGCAGTTACGACAGGGCACATGTGATCTTT. Translation gives CASSYDRAHVIF.

The chain recombines TRBV7-9 with TRBJ1-4, with D perhaps TRBD1 (6 bases). The V gene lost 3 bases and the J gene lost 8 bases, with 19 bases spanning the gap. The CDR3 sequence is 16 residues long. Per germline, CDR1 SEHNR and CDR2 FQNEAQ (reference sequence). CDR3 loop: CASSFRAGAVGEKLFF. CDR3 DNA sequence: TGTGCCAGCAGCTTCCGCGCAGGGGCGGTTGGGGAAAAACTGTTTTTT.

This sequence joins TRBV19 and TRBJ1-1; D is perhaps TRBD1 (5 bases). V was trimmed by 3 bases and J by 1 base, leaving 12 bases between them. The CDR3 has 15 residues. CDR1 and CDR2 (germline): LNHDA, SQIVND (reference sequence). DNA of the CDR3: TGTGCCAGTAGTATCAGGGACTCGAGGAACACTGAAGCTTTCTTT. Translating gives CASSIRDSRNTEAFF.

This chain joins TRBV18 and TRBJ1-2; no clear D. Per germline, CDR1 KGHSH and CDR2 LQKENI. CDR3 length: 17 amino acids. Trimming removed 1 base from V and 0 bases from J, with 15 bases in between. The CDR3 bases are TGTGCCAGCTCACCACGTGACTCCTCCAAATCTAACTATGGCTACACCTTC. It yields the protein CASSPRDSSKSNYGYTF.